The present entry profiles one TCR beta chain with its context. Libraries were prepared by immunoSEQ multiplex PCR; TCRdb keeps only in-frame clonotypes and omits some of them. The table has just under 60,000 clones, about 72% seen once. The entry originates in a study of blood T cell repertoires in COVID-19. Across the study: Both acute and convalescent COVID-19 samples were obtained from the United States, Italy and Spain.

The CDR3 is 16 residues long. The V gene's germline CDR1 is LNHDA and CDR2 SQIVND (reference sequence). Trimming removed 6 bases at V and 2 bases at J, with 17 bases between. This sequence originates from an elderly man with acute or convalescent COVID-19. Sequencing input: peripheral blood. The chain employs TRBV19 and TRBJ1-5; perhaps TRBD1 as D (6 bases). CDR3 nucleotide sequence: TGTGCCAGTAGGGACAGCCACCTAAGCGGCAATCAGCCCCAGCATTTT. Amino acids: CASRDSHLSGNQPQHF.